A single sample is the source of the 21 T cell receptor beta chains below, sequenced in a study of cytomegalovirus exposure and HLA in healthy donors (dated by TCRdb to the late 2010s). Library creation used the immunoSEQ multiplex PCR assay. For the multiplex PCR, a mixture combining 60 forward primers for TCR Vbeta segments and 13 reverse primers for TCR Jbeta segments was used. The table was pulled from immuneACCESS by TCRdb, which kept in-frame rearrangements only. Such tables lose some clones; where checked, under half of the loss comes from unresolved V genes, and the rest has no known cause. In this sample the table shows roughly 180,000 clones, 80% of which occur a single time. The ten largest clonotypes hold 6% to 7.5% of the sample. Sequencing used PBMCs. Receptors originate from a young man in good health and CMV-seropositive.

This clone was counted a few times. V is TRBV6-5 and J is TRBJ2-7, with TRBD1 matching 8 bases. Germline V gene sequence: CDR1 MNHEY, CDR2 SVGAGI. The CDR3 consists of 15 residues. Losses at the gene ends were 5 bases for V and 1 base for J; bases not matched to a gene: 7. The CDR3 sequence: CASSGQGQASYEQYF. The CDR3 coding sequence is TGTGCCAGCAGTGGCCAGGGACAGGCGTCCTACGAGCAGTACTTC.

This clone appeared a single time. This rearrangement joins TRBV7-2 to TRBJ2-1, with TRBD2 matching over 8 bases. The length of the CDR3 is 16 residues. CDR1 and CDR2 (germline): SGHTA, FQGNSA. Trimming removed 7 bases from V and 2 bases from J; junction bases left unmatched: 10. For the CDR3, the DNA is TGTGCCAGCATCGGCTTGGGCGGGGGGACCTACAATGAGCAGTTCTTC. Its translation: CASIGLGGGTYNEQFF.

The J gene is TRBJ2-1, the V gene TRBV9; 10 positions match TRBD2. The CDR3 spans 15 residues. After removal of 2 bases from V and 3 bases from J, the junction contained 2 bases not matched to a gene. Germline V CDR1 and CDR2: SGDLS, YYNGEE. The CDR3 here is CASSVQRGGYNEQFF. CDR3 DNA sequence: TGTGCCAGCAGCGTCCAGCGGGGGGGCTACAATGAGCAGTTCTTC.

This clone was observed a few times. V is TRBV2 and J is TRBJ1-1, with unresolved D. V lost 6 bases to trimming and J lost 2 bases, with 13 bases between them. CDR3 length equals 14 residues. Germline assignment: CDR1 SNHLY and CDR2 FYNNEI. The CDR3 sequence: CASRRGGYNTEAFF. CDR3 sequence (DNA): TGTGCCAGCAGACGCGGCGGGTATAACACTGAAGCTTTCTTT.

The V gene is TRBV4-3, the J gene TRBJ2-1; D unclear. Germline assignment: CDR1 LGHNA and CDR2 YSLEER. V was trimmed by 0 bases and J by 9 bases, leaving 9 bases between them. CDR3 size: 13 residues. The CDR3 loop is CASSQEIVSEQFF. The CDR3 DNA sequence: TGCGCCAGCAGCCAAGAAATTGTCAGTGAGCAGTTCTTC.

Written as DNA, the CDR3 is TGTGCCAGCAGTCCCCTAGGCCCCGGGGAGCTGTTTTTT. Amino acids: CASSPLGPGELFF. The chain recombines TRBV6-5 with TRBJ2-2, with D unresolved. The CDR3 has 13 residues. V was cut by 5 bases and J by 6 bases, with 10 bases left in between. CDR1 is MNHEY and CDR2 is SVGAGI in the germline V gene.

J is TRBJ2-2 and V is TRBV27; TRBD2 might be the D (5 bases). Germline V CDR1 and CDR2: MNHEY, SMNVEV (reference sequence). The CDR3 runs to 13 residues. Trimming took 5 bases from V and 6 from J, leaving 10 bases between them. The CDR3 loop is CASSPGLAGELFF. In nucleotides, the CDR3 is TGTGCCAGCAGTCCGGGGTTGGCCGGGGAGCTGTTTTTT.

V usage is TRBV18 and J usage is TRBJ2-7, with TRBD1 matching 9 bases. V trimming: 4 bases; J trimming: 6 bases; junction bases outside the gene matches: 10. This CDR3 region has 15 residues. CDR1 KGHSH and CDR2 LQKENI come from the germline V gene. Here the CDR3 reads CASSLGRTGAAEQYF. In DNA, the CDR3 is TGTGCCAGCTCACTAGGGAGGACAGGGGCAGCCGAGCAGTACTTC.

The rearrangement links TRBV25-1 to TRBJ2-7, with D hard to call. Germline V gene lookup returns CDR1 MGHDK and CDR2 SYGVNS. Trimming stripped 3 bases from V and 1 base from J, with 13 bases between. This CDR3 contains 15 residues. CDR3 nucleotide sequence: TGTGCCAGCAGTGATTCACACGGGTTGTCCTACGAGCAGTACTTC. Translated, it gives CASSDSHGLSYEQYF.

The V call is TRBV13, the J call TRBJ2-5; 8 bases agree with TRBD2. Matching the DNA end better, TRBJ2-7 makes the J call doubtful. The germline gives CDR1 PRHDT, CDR2 FYEKMQ (reference sequence). CDR3 size: 14 residues. DNA of the CDR3: TGTGCCAGCAGCTTTCGGGGGGGCTCCTACGAGCAGTACTTC. Its protein product is CASSFRGGSYEQYF.

This sequence joins TRBV29-1 and TRBJ2-5, with 13 nucleotides matching TRBD2. The J call may not be correct, given that the DNA end is closer to TRBJ2-7. The CDR3 covers 13 residues. CDR1 and CDR2 from the germline V gene are SQVTM and ANQGSEA. The CDR3 bases are TGCAGCGCTCGGACTAGCGGGAGCTACGAGCAGTACTTC. Translated: CSARTSGSYEQYF.

The chain employs TRBV10-3 and TRBJ1-2; D unclear. The germline gives CDR1 ENHRY, CDR2 SYGVKD. This CDR3 contains 14 residues. Between the trimmed V and J ends, which lost 3 bases and 1 base, there was a span of 9 bases. The CDR3 DNA reads TGTGCCATCAGTGATCGGGGATTTAACTATGGCTACACCTTC. Amino acids: CAISDRGFNYGYTF.

This chain joins TRBV28 and TRBJ2-2; TRBD1 might be the D (6 bases). Per the germline V gene, CDR1 is MDHEN and CDR2 is SYDVKM. This CDR3 is 15 amino acids long. V gave up 6 bases and J gave up 1 base, with 12 bases separating them. CDR3 coding DNA: TGTGCCAGCAGATCCGGGACAATGAACACCGGGGAGCTGTTTTTT. It encodes CASRSGTMNTGELFF.

The rearrangement joins TRBV6-5 to TRBJ1-1, with D uncertain. With 6 bases removed from V and 10 bases from J, the gap between germline ends came to 21 bases. CDR1 and CDR2 (germline): MNHEY, SVGAGI. CDR3 length equals 14 residues. The CDR3 sequence: CASSSRGGPMRAFF. The CDR3 nucleotides read TGTGCCAGCAGCTCCCGAGGAGGTCCCATGAGAGCTTTCTTT.

The rearrangement links TRBV9 to TRBJ1-3; D possibly corresponds to TRBD1 (6 bases). CDR3 length: 17 residues. Per the germline V gene, CDR1 is SGDLS and CDR2 is YYNGEE. V lost 3 bases and J lost 2, with 18 bases in between. The CDR3 DNA sequence: TGTGCCAGCAGCGCCATAGGACCCAGACAGGCTGGAAACACCATATATTTT. It codes for CASSAIGPRQAGNTIYF.

This clone was detected once. The chain employs TRBV19 and TRBJ1-4; 10 bases match TRBD1. Per germline, CDR1 LNHDA and CDR2 SQIVND (reference sequence). V lost 3 bases and J lost 8; bases outside the gene matches: 6. The CDR3 spans 15 residues. The CDR3 DNA sequence: TGTGCCAGTAGTATGCGGGACAGGGGCAGCGAAAAACTGTTTTTT. Encoded protein: CASSMRDRGSEKLFF.

The chain links TRBV25-1 to TRBJ2-5, with TRBD1 matching over 7 bases. V lost 8 bases and J lost 4; bases outside the gene matches: 4. Per germline, CDR1 MGHDK and CDR2 SYGVNS. The CDR3 spans 12 residues. CDR3 sequence reads: CASLQGRETQYF. CDR3 DNA sequence: TGTGCCAGCCTACAGGGGCGAGAGACCCAGTACTTC.

The chain has TRBV6-1 and TRBJ1-3; D gene ambiguous. Deletions cut 0 bases from V and 0 bases from J, with 9 bases between. The germline V gene has CDR1 MNHNS and CDR2 SASEGT. The CDR3 runs to 16 residues. The CDR3 bases are TGTGCCAGCAGTGAAGCGTCGGAGGGCTCTGGAAACACCATATATTTT. It yields the protein CASSEASEGSGNTIYF.

The chain is built from TRBV5-1 and TRBJ2-3; 10 nucleotides agree with TRBD2. Germline CDR1 reads SGHRS; CDR2 reads YFSETQ. CDR3 length equals 17 residues. The ends lost 8 bases at V and 9 bases at J; junction bases unmatched: 21. CDR3 sequence (DNA): TGCGCCAGGAAAAACCGGAGGAGCGGGAGGGCCGTAAAAACGCAGTATTTT. Amino acid sequence: CARKNRRSGRAVKTQYF.

CDR3 nucleotides: TGTGCCTGGAGTGTACTAGTTAACAATGAGCAGTTCTTC. This translates into CAWSVLVNNEQFF. V is TRBV30 and J is TRBJ2-1, with D possibly matching TRBD2 (5 bases). The CDR3 has 13 residues. V dropped 0 bases and J dropped 5 bases, with 8 bases sitting between them. Germline loops: CDR1 GTSNPN, CDR2 SVGIG (reference sequence).

The gene calls are TRBV6-5 and TRBJ1-1, with a possible D match to TRBD1 (6 bases). V was trimmed by 2 bases and J by 0 bases, leaving 10 bases between them. The CDR3 covers 15 residues. The germline V gene has CDR1 MNHEY and CDR2 SVGAGI. The CDR3 sequence: CASSYRGTMNTEAFF. CDR3 nucleotides: TGTGCCAGCAGTTACAGGGGGACCATGAACACTGAAGCTTTCTTT.